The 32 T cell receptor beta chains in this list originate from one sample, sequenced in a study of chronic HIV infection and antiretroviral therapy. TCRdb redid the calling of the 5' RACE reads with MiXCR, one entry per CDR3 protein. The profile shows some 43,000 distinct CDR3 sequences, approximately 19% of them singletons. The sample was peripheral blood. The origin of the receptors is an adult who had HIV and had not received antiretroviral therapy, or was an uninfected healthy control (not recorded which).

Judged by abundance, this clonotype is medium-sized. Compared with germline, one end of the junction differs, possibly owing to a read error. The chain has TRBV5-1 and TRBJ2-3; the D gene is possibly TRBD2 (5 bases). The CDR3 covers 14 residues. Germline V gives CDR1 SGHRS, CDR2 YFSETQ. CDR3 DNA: TGTGCCAGCAGCTTGGCGGGTGGCACAGATACGCAGTATTTT. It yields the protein CASSLAGGTDTQYF.

The CDR3 protein is CASSPRPIQTYEQYF. DNA of the CDR3: TGTGCCAGCAGCCCCCGGCCCATCCAGACCTACGAGCAGTACTTC. This chain uses TRBV7-8 with TRBJ2-7, with no clear D. The CDR3 consists of 15 residues. Trimming stripped 5 bases from V and 2 bases from J, with 16 bases between. The germline CDR1 and CDR2 sequences are SGHVS and FQNEAQ.

CDR3 DNA: TGTGCCAGCAGTTGGGGAACAGGGGGCCCTCTCTACGAGCAGTACTTC. Translated, it gives CASSWGTGGPLYEQYF. The rearrangement links TRBV28 to TRBJ2-7, with TRBD1 identical over 9 bases. The CDR3 is made up of 16 amino acids. Trimming took 4 bases from V and 3 from J; bases not matched to a gene: 10. Germline values: CDR1 MDHEN, CDR2 SYDVKM.

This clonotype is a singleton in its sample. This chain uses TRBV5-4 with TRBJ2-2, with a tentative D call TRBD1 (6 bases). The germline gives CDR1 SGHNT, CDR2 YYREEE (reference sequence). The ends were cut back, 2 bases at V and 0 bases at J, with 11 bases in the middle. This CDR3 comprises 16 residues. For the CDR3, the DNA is TGTGCCAGCAGCTTACAGGGTCCCTCGAACACCGGGGAGCTGTTTTTT. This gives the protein CASSLQGPSNTGELFF.

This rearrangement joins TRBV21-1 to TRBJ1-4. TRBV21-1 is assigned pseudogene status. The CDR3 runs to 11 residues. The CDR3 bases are TGTGCCAGCCCACCGTATGAAAAACTGTTTTTT. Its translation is CASPPYEKLFF.

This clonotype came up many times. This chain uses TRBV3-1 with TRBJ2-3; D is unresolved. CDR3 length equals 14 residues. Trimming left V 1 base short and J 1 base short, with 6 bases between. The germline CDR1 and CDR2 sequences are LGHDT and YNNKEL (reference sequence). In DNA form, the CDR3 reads TGTGCCAGCAGCCAAGTCCCCCGCACAGATACGCAGTATTTT. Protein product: CASSQVPRTDTQYF.

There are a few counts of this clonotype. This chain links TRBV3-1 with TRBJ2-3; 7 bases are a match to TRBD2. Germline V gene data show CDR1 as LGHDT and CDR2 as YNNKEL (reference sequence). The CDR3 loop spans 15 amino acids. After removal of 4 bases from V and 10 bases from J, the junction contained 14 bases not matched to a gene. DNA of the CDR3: TGTGCCAGCAGCCTCCCCGGGACTAAAAATTTCGCGCAGTATTTT. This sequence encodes CASSLPGTKNFAQYF.

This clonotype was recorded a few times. The CDR3 here is CASSHGVGTQYF. In DNA form, the CDR3 reads TGTGCCAGCAGTCACGGGGTGGGGACCCAGTACTTC. The rearrangement links TRBV6-2 or TRBV6-3 to TRBJ2-5; D perhaps matches TRBD2 (5 bases). The CDR3 runs to 12 residues. V was pared by 5 bases and J by 7 bases, with 11 bases between. The germline gives CDR1 MNHEY, CDR2 SVGEGT.

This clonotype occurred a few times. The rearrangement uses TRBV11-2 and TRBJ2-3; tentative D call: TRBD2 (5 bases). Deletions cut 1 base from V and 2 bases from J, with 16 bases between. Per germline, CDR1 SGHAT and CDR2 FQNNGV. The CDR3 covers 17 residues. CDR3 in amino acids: CASSLGFTRPITDTQYF. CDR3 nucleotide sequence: TGTGCCAGCAGCTTAGGCTTTACTAGACCTATCACAGATACGCAGTATTTT.

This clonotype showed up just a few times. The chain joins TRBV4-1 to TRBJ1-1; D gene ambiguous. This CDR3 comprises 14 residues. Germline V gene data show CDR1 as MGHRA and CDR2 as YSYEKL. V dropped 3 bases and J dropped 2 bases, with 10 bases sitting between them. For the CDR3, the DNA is TGCGCCAGCAGCCAGCCAGGAATTAACACTGAAGCTTTCTTT. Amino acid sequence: CASSQPGINTEAFF.

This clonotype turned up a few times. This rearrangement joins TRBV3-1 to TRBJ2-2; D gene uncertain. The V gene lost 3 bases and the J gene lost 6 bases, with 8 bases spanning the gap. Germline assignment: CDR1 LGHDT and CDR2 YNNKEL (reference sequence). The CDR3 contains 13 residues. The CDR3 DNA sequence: TGTGCCAGCAGCCAGGCTAGATCCGGGGAGCTGTTTTTT. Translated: CASSQARSGELFF.

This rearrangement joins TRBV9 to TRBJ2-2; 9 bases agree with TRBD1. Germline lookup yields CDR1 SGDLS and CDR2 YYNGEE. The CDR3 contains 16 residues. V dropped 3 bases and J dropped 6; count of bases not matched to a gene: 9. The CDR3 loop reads CASSATGGPPAGELFF. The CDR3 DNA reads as TGTGCCAGCAGCGCCACAGGGGGCCCACCGGCCGGGGAGCTGTTTTTT.

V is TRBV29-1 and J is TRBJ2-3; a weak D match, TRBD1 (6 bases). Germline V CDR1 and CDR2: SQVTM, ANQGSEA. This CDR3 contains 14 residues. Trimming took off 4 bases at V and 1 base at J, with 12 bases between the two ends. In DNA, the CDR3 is TGCAGCGTTGTGGTGGGGGCCGGCACAGATACGCAGTATTTT. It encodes CSVVVGAGTDTQYF.

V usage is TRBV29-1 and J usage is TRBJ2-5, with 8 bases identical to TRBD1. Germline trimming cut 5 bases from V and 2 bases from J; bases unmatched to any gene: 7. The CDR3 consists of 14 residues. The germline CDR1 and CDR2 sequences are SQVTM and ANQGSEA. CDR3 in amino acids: CSVTGGRRQETQYF. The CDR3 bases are TGCAGCGTTACAGGGGGTCGAAGGCAAGAGACCCAGTACTTC.

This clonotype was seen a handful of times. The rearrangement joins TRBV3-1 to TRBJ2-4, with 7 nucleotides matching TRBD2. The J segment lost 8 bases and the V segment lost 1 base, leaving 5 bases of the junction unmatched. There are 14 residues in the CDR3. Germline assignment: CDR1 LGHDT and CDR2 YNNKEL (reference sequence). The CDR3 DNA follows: TGTGCCAGCAGCCAAGTGGGGGGGGTAGACATTCAGTACTTC. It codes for CASSQVGGVDIQYF.

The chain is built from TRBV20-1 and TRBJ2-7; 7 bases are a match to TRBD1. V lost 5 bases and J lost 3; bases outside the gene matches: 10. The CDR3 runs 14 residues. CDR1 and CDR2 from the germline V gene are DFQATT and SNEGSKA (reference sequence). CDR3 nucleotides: TGCAGTGCTCCCCAGGACAGGAAGAACTACGAGCAGTACTTC. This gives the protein CSAPQDRKNYEQYF.

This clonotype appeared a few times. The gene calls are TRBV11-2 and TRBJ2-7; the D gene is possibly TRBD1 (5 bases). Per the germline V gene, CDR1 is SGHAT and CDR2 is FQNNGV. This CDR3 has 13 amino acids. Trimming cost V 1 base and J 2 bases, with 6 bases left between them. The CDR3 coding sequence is TGTGCCAGCAGCTTAGGACAGACCTACGAGCAGTACTTC. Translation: CASSLGQTYEQYF.

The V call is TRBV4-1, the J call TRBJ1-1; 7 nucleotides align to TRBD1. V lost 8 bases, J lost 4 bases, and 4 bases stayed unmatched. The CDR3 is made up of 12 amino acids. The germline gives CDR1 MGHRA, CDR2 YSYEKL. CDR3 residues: CASAAGGTEAFF. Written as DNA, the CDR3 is TGCGCCAGCGCAGCAGGGGGCACTGAAGCTTTCTTT.

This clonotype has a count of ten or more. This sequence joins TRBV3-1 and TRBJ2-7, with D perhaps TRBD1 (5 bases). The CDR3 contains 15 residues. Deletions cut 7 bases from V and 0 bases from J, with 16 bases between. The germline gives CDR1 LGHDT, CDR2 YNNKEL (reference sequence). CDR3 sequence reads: CASTAGFESSYEQYF. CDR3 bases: TGTGCCAGCACGGCAGGGTTCGAAAGCTCCTACGAGCAGTACTTC.

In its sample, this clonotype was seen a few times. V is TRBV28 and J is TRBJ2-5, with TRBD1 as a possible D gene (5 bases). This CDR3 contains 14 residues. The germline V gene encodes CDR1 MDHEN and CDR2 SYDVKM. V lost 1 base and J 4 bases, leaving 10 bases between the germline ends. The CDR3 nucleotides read TGTGCCAGCAGTTTATCAGGGTTCGGAGAGACCCAGTACTTC. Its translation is CASSLSGFGETQYF.

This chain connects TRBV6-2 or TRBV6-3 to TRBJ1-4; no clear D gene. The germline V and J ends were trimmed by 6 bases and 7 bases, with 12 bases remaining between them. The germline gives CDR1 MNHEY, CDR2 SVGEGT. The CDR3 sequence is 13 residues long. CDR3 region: CASREWRVEKLFF. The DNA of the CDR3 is TGTGCCAGCAGGGAATGGAGAGTTGAAAAACTGTTTTTT.

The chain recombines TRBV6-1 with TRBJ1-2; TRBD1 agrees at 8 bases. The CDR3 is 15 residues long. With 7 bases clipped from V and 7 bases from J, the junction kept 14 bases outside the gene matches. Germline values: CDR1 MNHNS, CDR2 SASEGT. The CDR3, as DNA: TGTGCCAGCAACAAACCGGGACAGGTGTATGTTGGCTACACCTTC. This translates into CASNKPGQVYVGYTF.

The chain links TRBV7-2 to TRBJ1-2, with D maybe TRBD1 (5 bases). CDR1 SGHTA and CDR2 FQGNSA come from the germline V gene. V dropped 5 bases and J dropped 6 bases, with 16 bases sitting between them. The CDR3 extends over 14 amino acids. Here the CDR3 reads CASSPHLGRNGYTF. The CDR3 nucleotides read TGTGCCAGCAGCCCTCACCTGGGACGGAATGGCTACACCTTC.

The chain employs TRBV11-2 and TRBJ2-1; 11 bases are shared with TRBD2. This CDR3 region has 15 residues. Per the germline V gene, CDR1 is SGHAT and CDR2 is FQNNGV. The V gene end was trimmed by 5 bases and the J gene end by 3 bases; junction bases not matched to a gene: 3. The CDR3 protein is CASSEGLADYNEQFF. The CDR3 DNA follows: TGTGCCAGCAGCGAGGGACTAGCGGACTACAATGAGCAGTTCTTC.

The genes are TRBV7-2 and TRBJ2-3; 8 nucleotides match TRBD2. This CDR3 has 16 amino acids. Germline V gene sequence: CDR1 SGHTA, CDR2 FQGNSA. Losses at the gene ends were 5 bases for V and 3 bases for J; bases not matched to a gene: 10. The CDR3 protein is CASSKNTGLGTDTQYF. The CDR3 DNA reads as TGTGCCAGCAGCAAAAATACGGGACTAGGAACAGATACGCAGTATTTT.

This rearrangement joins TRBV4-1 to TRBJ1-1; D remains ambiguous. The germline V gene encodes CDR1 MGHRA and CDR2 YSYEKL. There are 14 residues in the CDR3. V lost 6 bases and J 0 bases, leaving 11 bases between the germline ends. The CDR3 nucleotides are TGCGCCAGCAGAAATCTCACACTGAACACTGAAGCTTTCTTT. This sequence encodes CASRNLTLNTEAFF.

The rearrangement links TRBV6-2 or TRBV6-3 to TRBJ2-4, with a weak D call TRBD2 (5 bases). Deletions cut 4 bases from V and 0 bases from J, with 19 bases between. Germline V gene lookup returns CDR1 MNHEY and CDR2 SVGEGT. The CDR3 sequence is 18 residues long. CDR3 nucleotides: TGTGCCAGCAGTTCCCAGTGGTGGGGAGAACTAGCCAAAAACATTCAGTACTTC. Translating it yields CASSSQWWGELAKNIQYF.

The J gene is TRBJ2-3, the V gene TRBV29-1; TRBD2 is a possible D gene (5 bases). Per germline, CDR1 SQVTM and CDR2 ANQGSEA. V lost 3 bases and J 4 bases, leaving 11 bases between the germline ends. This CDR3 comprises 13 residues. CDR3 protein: CSVEGGFADTQYF. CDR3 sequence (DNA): TGCAGCGTTGAGGGCGGGTTTGCAGATACGCAGTATTTT.

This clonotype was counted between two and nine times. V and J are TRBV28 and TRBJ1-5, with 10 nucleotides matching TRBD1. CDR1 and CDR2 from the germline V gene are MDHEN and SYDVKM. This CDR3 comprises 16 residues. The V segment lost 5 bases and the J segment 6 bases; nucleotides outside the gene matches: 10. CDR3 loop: CASSHLGQGRGQPQHF. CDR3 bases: TGTGCCAGCAGTCATCTGGGACAGGGGAGGGGTCAGCCCCAGCATTTT.

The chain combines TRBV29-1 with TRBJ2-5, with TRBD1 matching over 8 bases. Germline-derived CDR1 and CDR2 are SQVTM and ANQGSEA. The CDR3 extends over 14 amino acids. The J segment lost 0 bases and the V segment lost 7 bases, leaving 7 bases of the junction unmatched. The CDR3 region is CSADRGEYQETQYF. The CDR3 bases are TGCAGCGCTGACAGGGGCGAGTACCAAGAGACCCAGTACTTC.

CDR3 DNA: TGTGCCAGCAGCCAAGGGACAGGGTACGAGCAGTACTTC. Translating gives CASSQGTGYEQYF. V usage is TRBV3-1 and J usage is TRBJ2-7; 8 bases fit TRBD1. Germline loops: CDR1 LGHDT, CDR2 YNNKEL (reference sequence). Losses at the gene ends were 1 base for V and 4 bases for J; bases not matched to a gene: 0. The CDR3 is 13 amino acids.

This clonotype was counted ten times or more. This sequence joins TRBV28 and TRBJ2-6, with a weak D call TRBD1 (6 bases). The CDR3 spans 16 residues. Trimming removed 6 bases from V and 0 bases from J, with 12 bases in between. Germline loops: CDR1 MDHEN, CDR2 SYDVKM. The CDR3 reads CASRVTGGSGANVLTF. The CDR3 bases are TGTGCCAGCAGGGTGACAGGTGGCTCTGGGGCCAACGTCCTGACTTTC.